Presented here are 20 T cell receptor beta chains from one specimen sequenced in a study of Graves' ophthalmopathy and Graves' hyperthyroidism. Scientists amplified the TCR beta CDR3 regions from RNA transcripts. A first-round RT-PCR used HTBI primers, followed by a second-round multiplex PCR. TCRdb recomputed calls from the multiplex PCR reads with MiXCR, one row per CDR3 protein. The sample includes about 700,000 distinct CDR3 sequences, approximately 39% of them seen just once. Sequencing was performed on peripheral blood. These receptors were collected from an adult man with Graves' ophthalmopathy.

V and J are TRBV7-2 and TRBJ2-7; D might be TRBD1 (5 bases). There are 15 residues in the CDR3. Germline-derived CDR1 and CDR2 are SGHTA and FQGNSA. The ends were cut back, 5 bases at V and 0 bases at J, with 14 bases in the middle. The CDR3 here is CASSQDGGASYEQYF. For the CDR3, the DNA is TGTGCCAGCAGCCAAGATGGTGGGGCCTCCTACGAGCAGTACTTC.

This clonotype was found many times. The rearrangement links TRBV9 to TRBJ1-6; D ambiguous. The CDR3 loop spans 14 amino acids. V was cut by 2 bases and J by 8 bases, with 11 bases left in between. Germline V gene lookup returns CDR1 SGDLS and CDR2 YYNGEE. CDR3 loop: CASSVQNSDSPLHF. The CDR3 DNA sequence: TGTGCCAGCAGCGTCCAGAACTCTGATTCACCCCTCCACTTT.

J is TRBJ1-2 and V is TRBV29-1; D gene ambiguous. This CDR3 comprises 13 residues. CDR1 is SQVTM and CDR2 is ANQGSEA in the germline V gene. V shed 8 bases and J shed 6 bases, with 19 bases lying between them. This chain's CDR3 is CSLGSAPNDGYTF. The CDR3 nucleotides are TGCAGCTTAGGGTCAGCGCCAAACGATGGCTACACCTTC.

This clonotype was counted ten times or more. The chain is built from TRBV5-1 and TRBJ1-6; TRBD1 matches at 7 bases. The CDR3 spans 15 residues. The V segment lost 0 bases and the J segment 7 bases; nucleotides outside the gene matches: 4. Germline V gene sequence: CDR1 SGHRS, CDR2 YFSETQ. The CDR3 sequence is CASSLVGQKNSPLHF. In DNA form, the CDR3 reads TGCGCCAGCAGCTTGGTGGGACAGAAAAATTCACCCCTCCACTTT.

The J gene is TRBJ2-5, the V gene TRBV11-2, with D possibly being TRBD1 (6 bases). CDR1 is SGHAT and CDR2 is FQNNGV in the germline V gene. This CDR3 comprises 15 residues. V was trimmed by 1 base and J by 6 bases, leaving 15 bases between them. CDR3: CASSLVGTTHQTQYF. For the CDR3, the DNA is TGTGCCAGCAGCTTAGTAGGGACAACCCATCAGACCCAGTACTTC.

This clonotype showed up just once. V is TRBV2 and J is TRBJ1-6, with TRBD1 matching over 9 bases. The V segment lost 8 bases and the J segment 9 bases; nucleotides outside the gene matches: 8. This CDR3 has 14 residues. Germline CDR1 and CDR2: SNHLY and FYNNEI. The CDR3 nucleotides are TGTGCCAGCGCTTGGACAGGGGCACCTTCACCCCTCCACTTT. Residues: CASAWTGAPSPLHF.

This clonotype was observed many times. This chain links TRBV9 with TRBJ1-2; weak D call: TRBD1 (5 bases). Germline CDR1 is SGDLS and CDR2 is YYNGEE. The CDR3 has 17 residues. Trimming pared 3 bases from V and 2 bases from J, leaving 20 bases between. CDR3 region: CASSGRDLPRRNYGYTF. The CDR3 nucleotides are TGTGCCAGCAGCGGCAGGGACCTCCCCCGCAGGAACTATGGCTACACCTTC.

Ten or more counts support this clonotype. The chain links TRBV15 to TRBJ1-2; D is uncertain. This CDR3 contains 14 residues. V was pared by 0 bases and J by 6 bases, with 11 bases between. The germline CDR1 and CDR2 sequences are LNHNV and YYDKDF (reference sequence). CDR3 bases: TGTGCCACCAGCAGAGATCGCATATTGAATGGCTACACCTTC. This gives the protein CATSRDRILNGYTF. Supplemented by reference TRBV15 and TRBJ1-2, the full variable domain reads DAMVIQNPRYQVTQFGKPVTLSCSQTLNHNVMYWYQQKSSQAPKLLFHYYDKDFNNEADTPDNFQSRRPNTSFCFLDIRSPGLGDTAMYLCATSRDRILNGYTFGSGTRLTVV.

J is TRBJ2-7 and V is TRBV24-1, with 15 bases that match TRBD2. After removal of 2 bases from V and 2 bases from J, the junction contained 12 bases not matched to a gene. CDR3 length equals 20 residues. CDR1 is KGHDR and CDR2 is SFDVKD in the germline V gene. CDR3 protein: CATSDSRTSGRALNTYEQYV. CDR3 coding DNA: TGTGCCACCAGTGATTCCCGGACTAGCGGGAGGGCCCTTAACACCTACGAGCAGTACGTC.

The chain carries TRBV12-3 or TRBV12-4 and TRBJ1-1, with D maybe TRBD1 (5 bases). Trimming cost V 6 bases and J 0 bases, with 20 bases left between them. The CDR3 length is 17 residues. CDR3 nucleotide sequence: TGTGCCAGCAGCCCCCCCTCGGTCAGGGCCATGAACACTGAAGCTTTCTTT. This sequence encodes CASSPPSVRAMNTEAFF.

The V call is TRBV24-1, the J call TRBJ1-5; D might be TRBD1 (5 bases). Germline V lookup: CDR1 KGHDR, CDR2 SFDVKD. The V gene lost 5 bases and the J gene lost 5 bases, with 12 bases spanning the gap. This CDR3 region has 14 residues. The CDR3 sequence: CATSGEGTDQPQHF. The DNA for the CDR3 is TGTGCCACCAGTGGCGAAGGGACGGATCAGCCCCAGCATTTT.

The sample holds many counts of this clonotype. V and J are TRBV2 and TRBJ1-2, with 10 bases identical to TRBD1. The CDR3 contains 13 residues. V lost 6 bases, J lost 3 bases, and 1 base stayed unmatched. Germline-derived CDR1 and CDR2 are SNHLY and FYNNEI. Written as DNA, the CDR3 is TGTGCCAGCAGGGGGACAGGGGACTATGGCTACACCTTC. The encoded protein is CASRGTGDYGYTF.

The chain is built from TRBV11-2 and TRBJ2-1, with 7 nucleotides matching TRBD2. Germline CDR1 is SGHAT and CDR2 is FQNNGV. The V gene end was trimmed by 5 bases and the J gene end by 3 bases; junction bases not matched to a gene: 10. The CDR3 extends over 16 amino acids. DNA for the CDR3: TGTGCCAGCAGCGGGGGGAGGGCGGGGCTCTACAATGAGCAGTTCTTC. This gives the protein CASSGGRAGLYNEQFF.

This clonotype came up many times. The genes are TRBV10-3 and TRBJ1-2; tentatively, D is TRBD1 (5 bases). The V gene lost 11 bases and the J gene lost 5 bases, with 12 bases spanning the gap. Germline assignment: CDR1 ENHRY and CDR2 SYGVKD. The CDR3 totals 11 residues. This CDR3 is CAGGTEYGYTF. The CDR3 DNA reads as TGTGCCGGTGGGACCGAGTATGGCTACACCTTC.

The rearrangement uses TRBV10-3 and TRBJ2-5, with D maybe TRBD1 (5 bases). V was shortened by 6 bases and J by 2 bases, with 16 bases between the two germline ends. From germline, CDR1 is ENHRY and CDR2 SYGVKD. The CDR3 length is 15 residues. This CDR3 is CAISRESMRQETQYF. The CDR3 DNA follows: TGTGCCATCAGCAGGGAATCGATGAGACAAGAGACCCAGTACTTC.

This clonotype was counted many times. This chain links TRBV19 with TRBJ1-5; 7 nucleotides align to TRBD1. Germline CDR1 and CDR2: LNHDA and SQIVND (reference sequence). The CDR3 covers 14 residues. The V gene end was trimmed by 6 bases and the J gene end by 4 bases; junction bases not matched to a gene: 6. CDR3 protein: CASRGRQGNQPQHF. CDR3 sequence (DNA): TGTGCCAGTAGGGGAAGACAGGGAAATCAGCCCCAGCATTTT.

The V call is TRBV7-2, the J call TRBJ2-7; perhaps TRBD2 as D (5 bases). The CDR3 is made up of 15 amino acids. Germline CDR1 SGHTA, CDR2 FQGNSA. V was clipped by 0 bases and J by 3 bases, with 12 bases between them. For the CDR3, the DNA is TGTGCCAGCAGCTTAGCGGCGGGCGGTTACTACGAGCAGTACTTC. Amino acids: CASSLAAGGYYEQYF.

This clonotype was counted at least ten times. This chain connects TRBV16 to TRBJ1-1; maybe TRBD1 (5 bases). This CDR3 comprises 12 residues. The V gene's germline CDR1 is KGHSY and CDR2 FQNENV. Trimming removed 4 bases at V and 7 bases at J, with 10 bases between. For the CDR3, the DNA is TGTGCCAGCAGCCGCAGGGTGAATGAAGCTTTCTTT. Protein: CASSRRVNEAFF.

In the case of this clonotype: An end of the junction does not agree with germline; a read error may underlie this. The chain has TRBV7-8 and TRBJ1-1; maybe TRBD1 (5 bases). This CDR3 has 16 residues. Per germline, CDR1 SGHVS and CDR2 FQNEAQ. The CDR3 DNA follows: TGCGCCAGCAGCCGCCCGCGGGGACGGCTGAACACTGAAGCTTTCTTT. Protein sequence: CASSRPRGRLNTEAFF. Full variable domain (remainder filled in from reference TRBV7-8 and TRBJ1-1): GAGVSQSPRYKVAKRGQDVALRCDPISGHVSLFWYQQALGQGPEFLTYFQNEAQLDKSGLPSDRFFAERPEGSVSTLKIQRTQQEDSAVYLCASSRPRGRLNTEAFFGQGTRLTVV.

V and J are TRBV20-1 and TRBJ2-7; no firm D call. Germline loops: CDR1 DFQATT, CDR2 SNEGSKA (reference sequence). Trimming took off 0 bases at V and 0 bases at J, with 9 bases between the two ends. This CDR3 contains 14 residues. CDR3 DNA sequence: TGCAGTGCTAGAGATCAGGCAGGCTCCTACGAGCAGTACTTC. Its translation is CSARDQAGSYEQYF.